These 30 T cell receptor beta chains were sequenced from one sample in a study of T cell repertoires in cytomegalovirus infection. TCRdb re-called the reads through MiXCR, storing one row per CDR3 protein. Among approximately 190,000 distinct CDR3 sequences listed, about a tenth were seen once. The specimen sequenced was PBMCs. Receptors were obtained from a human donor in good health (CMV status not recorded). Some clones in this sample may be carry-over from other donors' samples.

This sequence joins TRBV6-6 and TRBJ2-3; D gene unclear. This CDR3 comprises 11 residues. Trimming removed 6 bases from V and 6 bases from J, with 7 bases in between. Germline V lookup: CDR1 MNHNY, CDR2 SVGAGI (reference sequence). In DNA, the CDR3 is TGTGCCAGCAGGGACGGGGATACGCAGTATTTT. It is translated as CASRDGDTQYF.

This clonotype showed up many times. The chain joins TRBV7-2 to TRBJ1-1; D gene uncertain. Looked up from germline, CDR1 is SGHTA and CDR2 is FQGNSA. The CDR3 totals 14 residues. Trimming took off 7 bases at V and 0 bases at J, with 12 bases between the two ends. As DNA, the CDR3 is TGTGCCAGCAAGGTGACGTGGATGAACACTGAAGCTTTCTTT. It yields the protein CASKVTWMNTEAFF.

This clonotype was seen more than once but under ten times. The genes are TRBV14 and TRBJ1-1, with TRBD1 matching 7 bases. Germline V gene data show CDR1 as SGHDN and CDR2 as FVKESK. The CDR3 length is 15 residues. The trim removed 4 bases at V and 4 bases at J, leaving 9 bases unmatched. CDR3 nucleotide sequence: TGTGCCAGCAGCCTTACGACAGGGTCACGCACTGAAGCTTTCTTT. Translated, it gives CASSLTTGSRTEAFF.

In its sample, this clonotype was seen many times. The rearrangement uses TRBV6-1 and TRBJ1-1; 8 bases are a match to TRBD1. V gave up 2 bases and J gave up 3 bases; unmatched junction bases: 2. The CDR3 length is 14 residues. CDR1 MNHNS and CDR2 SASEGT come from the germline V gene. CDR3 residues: CASSEMTGDTEAFF. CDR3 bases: TGTGCCAGCAGTGAAATGACAGGGGACACTGAAGCTTTCTTT.

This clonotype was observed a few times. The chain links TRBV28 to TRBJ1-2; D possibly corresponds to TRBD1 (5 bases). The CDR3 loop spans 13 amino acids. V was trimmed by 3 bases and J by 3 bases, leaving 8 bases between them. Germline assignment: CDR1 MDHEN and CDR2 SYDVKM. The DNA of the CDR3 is TGTGCCAGCAGTTTGGCAGGGTACTATGGCTACACCTTC. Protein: CASSLAGYYGYTF.

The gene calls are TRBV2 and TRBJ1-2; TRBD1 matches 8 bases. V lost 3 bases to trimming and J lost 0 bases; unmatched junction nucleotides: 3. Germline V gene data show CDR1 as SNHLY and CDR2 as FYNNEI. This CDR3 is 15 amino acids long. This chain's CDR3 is CASSDRGLTNYGYTF. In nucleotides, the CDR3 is TGTGCCAGCAGTGACAGGGGGCTCACTAACTATGGCTACACCTTC.

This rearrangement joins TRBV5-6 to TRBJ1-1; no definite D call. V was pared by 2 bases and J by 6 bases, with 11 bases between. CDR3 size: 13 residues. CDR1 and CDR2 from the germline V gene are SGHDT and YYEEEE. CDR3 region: CASSLRQYAEAFF. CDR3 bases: TGTGCCAGCAGCTTAAGGCAGTACGCTGAAGCTTTCTTT.

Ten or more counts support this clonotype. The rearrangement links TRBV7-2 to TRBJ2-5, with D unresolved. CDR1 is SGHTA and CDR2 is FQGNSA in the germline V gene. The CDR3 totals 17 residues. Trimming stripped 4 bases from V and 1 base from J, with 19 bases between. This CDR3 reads CASSWPLGLTSQETQYF. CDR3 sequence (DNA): TGTGCCAGCAGCTGGCCGCTAGGCCTCACGAGCCAAGAGACCCAGTACTTC.

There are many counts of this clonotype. The CDR3, as DNA: TGCGCCAGCAGTGAATCTGGGATAGGTGTAGGAGCTTTCTTT. It specifies CASSESGIGVGAFF. The V and J genes are TRBV10-2 and TRBJ1-1; D unresolved. CDR3 length: 14 amino acids. CDR1 and CDR2 from the germline V gene are WSHSY and SAAADI. V lost 3 bases and J lost 10, with 18 bases in between.

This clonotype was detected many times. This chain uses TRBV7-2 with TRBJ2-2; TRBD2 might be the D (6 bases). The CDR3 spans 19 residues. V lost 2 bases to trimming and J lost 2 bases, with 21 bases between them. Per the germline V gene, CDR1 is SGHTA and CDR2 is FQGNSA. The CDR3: CASSLRRGLARRNTGELFF. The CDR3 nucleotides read TGTGCCAGCAGCTTAAGAAGAGGGCTAGCGAGGAGAAACACCGGGGAGCTGTTTTTT.

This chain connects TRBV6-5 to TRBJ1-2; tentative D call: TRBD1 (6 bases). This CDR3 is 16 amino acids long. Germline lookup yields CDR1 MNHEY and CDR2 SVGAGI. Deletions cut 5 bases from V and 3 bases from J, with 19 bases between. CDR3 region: CASSTLRQERHYGYTF. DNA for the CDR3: TGTGCCAGCAGTACCCTCCGACAGGAAAGGCACTATGGCTACACCTTC.

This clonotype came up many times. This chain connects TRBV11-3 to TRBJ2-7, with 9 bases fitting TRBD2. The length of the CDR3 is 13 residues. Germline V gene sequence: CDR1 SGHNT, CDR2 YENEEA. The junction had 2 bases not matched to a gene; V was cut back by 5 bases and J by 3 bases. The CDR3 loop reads CASSRTSDYEQYF. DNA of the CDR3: TGTGCCAGCAGCCGGACTAGCGACTACGAGCAGTACTTC.

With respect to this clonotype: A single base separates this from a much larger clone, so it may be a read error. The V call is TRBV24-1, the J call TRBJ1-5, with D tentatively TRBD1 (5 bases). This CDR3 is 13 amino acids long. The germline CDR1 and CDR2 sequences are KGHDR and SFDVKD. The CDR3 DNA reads TGTGCCACCAGTGACAGGGACTATCAGCCCCAGCAGTTT. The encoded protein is CATSDRDYQPQQF.

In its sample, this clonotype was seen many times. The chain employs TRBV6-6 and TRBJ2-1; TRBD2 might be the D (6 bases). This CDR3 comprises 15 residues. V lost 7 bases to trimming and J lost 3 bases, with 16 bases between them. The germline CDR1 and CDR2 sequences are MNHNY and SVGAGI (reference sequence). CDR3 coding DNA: TGTGCCAGCACCCCCGACAGTAGCGGCTACAATGAGCAGTTCTTC. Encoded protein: CASTPDSSGYNEQFF.

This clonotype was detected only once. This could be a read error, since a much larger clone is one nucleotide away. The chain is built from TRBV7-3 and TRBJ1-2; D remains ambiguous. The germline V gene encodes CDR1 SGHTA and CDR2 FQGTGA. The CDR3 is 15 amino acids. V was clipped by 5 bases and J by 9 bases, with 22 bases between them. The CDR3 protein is CASSDDSGEAFCYTF. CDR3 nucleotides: TGTGCCAGCAGCGATGATTCTGGGGAGGCTTTCTGCTACACCTTC.

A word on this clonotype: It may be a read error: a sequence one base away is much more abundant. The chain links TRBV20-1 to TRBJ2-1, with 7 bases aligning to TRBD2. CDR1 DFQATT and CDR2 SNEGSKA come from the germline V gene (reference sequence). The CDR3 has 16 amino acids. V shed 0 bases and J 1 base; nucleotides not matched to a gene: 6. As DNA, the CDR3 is TGCAGTGCTAGAGAAAGCCGCGGGAGATCCTACAATGAGCAGTTCTTC. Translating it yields CSARESRGRSYNEQFF.

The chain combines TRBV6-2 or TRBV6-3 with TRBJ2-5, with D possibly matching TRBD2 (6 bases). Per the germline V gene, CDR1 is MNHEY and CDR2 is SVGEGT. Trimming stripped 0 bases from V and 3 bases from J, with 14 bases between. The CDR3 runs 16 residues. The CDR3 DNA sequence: TGTGCCAGCAGTTACTCATTAGTTGGAGGGGAAGAGACCCAGTACTTC. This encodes CASSYSLVGGEETQYF.

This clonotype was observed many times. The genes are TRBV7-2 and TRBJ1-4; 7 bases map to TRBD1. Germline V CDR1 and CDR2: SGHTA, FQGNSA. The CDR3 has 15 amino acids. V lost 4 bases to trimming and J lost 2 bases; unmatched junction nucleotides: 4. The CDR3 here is CASSYGQVTNEKLFF. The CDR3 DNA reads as TGTGCCAGCAGCTACGGACAGGTCACTAATGAAAAACTGTTTTTT. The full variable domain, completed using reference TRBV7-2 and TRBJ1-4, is GAGVSQSPSNKVTEKGKDVELRCDPISGHTALYWYRQSLGQGLEFLIYFQGNSAPDKSGLPSDRFSAERTGGSVSTLTIQRTQQEDSAVYLCASSYGQVTNEKLFFGSGTQLSVL.

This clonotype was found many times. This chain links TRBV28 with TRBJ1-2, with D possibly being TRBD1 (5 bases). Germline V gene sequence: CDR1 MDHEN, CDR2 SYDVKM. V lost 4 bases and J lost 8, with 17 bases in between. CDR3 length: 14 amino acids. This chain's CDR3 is CASSYSGATPGYTF. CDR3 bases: TGTGCCAGCAGTTACTCCGGGGCGACCCCGGGCTACACCTTC.

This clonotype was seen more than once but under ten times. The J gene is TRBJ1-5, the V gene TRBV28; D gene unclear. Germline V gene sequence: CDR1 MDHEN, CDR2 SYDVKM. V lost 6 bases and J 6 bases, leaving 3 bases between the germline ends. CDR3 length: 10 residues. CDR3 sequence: CASSRQPQHF. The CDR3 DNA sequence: TGTGCCAGCAGCCGTCAGCCCCAGCATTTT.

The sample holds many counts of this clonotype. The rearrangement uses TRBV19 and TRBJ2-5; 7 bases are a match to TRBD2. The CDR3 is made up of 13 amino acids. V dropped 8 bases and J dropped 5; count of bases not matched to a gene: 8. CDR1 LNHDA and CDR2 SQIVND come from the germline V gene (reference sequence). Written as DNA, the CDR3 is TGTGCCAGTGGGGGAGCGGGGCCCGAGACCCAGTACTTC. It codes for CASGGAGPETQYF.

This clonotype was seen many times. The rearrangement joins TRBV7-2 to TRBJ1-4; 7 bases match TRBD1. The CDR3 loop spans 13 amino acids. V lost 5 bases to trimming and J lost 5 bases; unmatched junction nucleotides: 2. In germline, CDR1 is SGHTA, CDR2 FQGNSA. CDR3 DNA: TGTGCCAGCAGCCCGGGACAGAATGAAAAACTGTTTTTT. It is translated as CASSPGQNEKLFF.

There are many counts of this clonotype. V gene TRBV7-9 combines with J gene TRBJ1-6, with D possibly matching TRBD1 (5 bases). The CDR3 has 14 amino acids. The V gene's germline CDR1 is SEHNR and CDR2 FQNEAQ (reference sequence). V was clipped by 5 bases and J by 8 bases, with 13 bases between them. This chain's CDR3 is CASSPRWGDSPLHF. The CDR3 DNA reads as TGTGCCAGCAGCCCCCGTTGGGGGGATTCACCCCTCCACTTT.

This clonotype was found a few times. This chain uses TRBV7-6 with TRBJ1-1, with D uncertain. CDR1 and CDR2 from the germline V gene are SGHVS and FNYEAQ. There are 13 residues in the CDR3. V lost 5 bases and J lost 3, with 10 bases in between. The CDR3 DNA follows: TGTGCCAGCAGCGAAATGATGGACACTGAAGCTTTCTTT. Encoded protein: CASSEMMDTEAFF.

Written as DNA, the CDR3 is TGTGCCAGCAGCCCGGCAGGGGTTACCGGGGAGCTGTTTTTT. This translates into CASSPAGVTGELFF. The chain employs TRBV11-3 and TRBJ2-2, with a weak D call TRBD1 (6 bases). V lost 5 bases, J lost 5 bases, and 12 bases lay in between. Germline-derived CDR1 and CDR2 are SGHNT and YENEEA. The CDR3 consists of 14 residues.

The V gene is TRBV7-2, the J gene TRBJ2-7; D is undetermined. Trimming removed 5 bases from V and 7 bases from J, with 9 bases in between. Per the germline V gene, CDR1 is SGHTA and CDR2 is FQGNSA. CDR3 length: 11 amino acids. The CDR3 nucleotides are TGTGCCAGCAGCGACCCCTGGGAGCAGTACTTC. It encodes CASSDPWEQYF. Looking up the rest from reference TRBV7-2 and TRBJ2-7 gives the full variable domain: GAGVSQSPSNKVTEKGKDVELRCDPISGHTALYWYRQSLGQGLEFLIYFQGNSAPDKSGLPSDRFSAERTGGSVSTLTIQRTQQEDSAVYLCASSDPWEQYFGPGTRLTVT.

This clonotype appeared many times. CDR3 DNA: TGTGCCAGCAGATTTAGGACCGACTCGGGCGAGCAGTACTTC. Its protein product is CASRFRTDSGEQYF. The chain employs TRBV6-1 and TRBJ2-7; unclear D gene. V lost 6 bases to trimming and J lost 6 bases, with 18 bases between them. The CDR3 spans 14 residues. Germline-derived CDR1 and CDR2 are MNHNS and SASEGT.

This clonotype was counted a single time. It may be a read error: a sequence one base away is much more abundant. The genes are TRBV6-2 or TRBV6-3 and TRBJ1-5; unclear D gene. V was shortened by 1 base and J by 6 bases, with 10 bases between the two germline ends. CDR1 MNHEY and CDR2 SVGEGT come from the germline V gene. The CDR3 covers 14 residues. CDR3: CASSYFPGSQPQHF. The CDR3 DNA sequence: TGTGCCAGCAGTTACTTTCCGGGCAGTCAGCCCCAGCATTTT.

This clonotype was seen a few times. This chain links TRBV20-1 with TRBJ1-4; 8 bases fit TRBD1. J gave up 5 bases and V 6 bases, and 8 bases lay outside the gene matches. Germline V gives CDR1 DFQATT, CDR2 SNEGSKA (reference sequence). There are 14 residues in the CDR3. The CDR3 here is CSANRQGRNEKLFF. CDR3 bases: TGCAGTGCCAACCGACAGGGGAGGAATGAAAAACTGTTTTTT.

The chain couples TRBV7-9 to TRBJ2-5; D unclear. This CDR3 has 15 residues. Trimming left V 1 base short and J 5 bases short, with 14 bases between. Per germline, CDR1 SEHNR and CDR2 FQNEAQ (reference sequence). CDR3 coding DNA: TGTGCCAGCAGCTTAGTACTACAGCCCTGGGAGACCCAGTACTTC. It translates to CASSLVLQPWETQYF.